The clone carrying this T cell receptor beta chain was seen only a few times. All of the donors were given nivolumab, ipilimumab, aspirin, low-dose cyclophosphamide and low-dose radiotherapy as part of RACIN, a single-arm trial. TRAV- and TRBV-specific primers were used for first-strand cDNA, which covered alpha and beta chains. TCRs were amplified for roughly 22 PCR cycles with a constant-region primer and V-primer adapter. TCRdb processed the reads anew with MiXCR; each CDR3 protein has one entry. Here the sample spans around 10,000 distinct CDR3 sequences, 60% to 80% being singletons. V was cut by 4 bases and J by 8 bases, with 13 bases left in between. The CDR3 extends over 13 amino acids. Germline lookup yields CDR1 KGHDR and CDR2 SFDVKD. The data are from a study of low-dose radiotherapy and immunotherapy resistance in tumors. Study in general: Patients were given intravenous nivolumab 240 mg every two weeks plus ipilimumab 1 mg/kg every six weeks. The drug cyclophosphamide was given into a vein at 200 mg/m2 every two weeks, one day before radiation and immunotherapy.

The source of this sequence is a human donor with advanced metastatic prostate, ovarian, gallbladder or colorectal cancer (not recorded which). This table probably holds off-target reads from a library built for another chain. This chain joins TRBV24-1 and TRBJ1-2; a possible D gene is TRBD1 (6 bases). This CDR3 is CATSDPQGRGYTF. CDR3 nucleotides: TGTGCCACCAGTGACCCACAGGGTCGAGGCTACACCTTC.